The rows below give T cell receptor beta chains drawn from one sample of a study of T cell responses to AZD1222 COVID-19 vaccine. The assay was immunoSEQ multiplex PCR, and TCRdb's table has in-frame clones only and misses some. Among around 150,000 clones listed, around 93% were seen once. Specimen: peripheral blood, collected on day 0 of AZD1222 vaccination. These receptors originate from an adult in good health. Both conserved end residues are part of each CDR3. D genes are given only for firm matches. The size entry is marked missing in some rows and otherwise reads once, few, many or a size class.

clone_size,v_call,j_call,d_call,cdr3_nt,cdr3_aa
few,TRBV27,TRBJ2-1,-,TGTGCCAGCAGTTTACTGGGCCACGACAATGAGCAGTTCTTC,CASSLLGHDNEQFF
-,TRBV30,TRBJ1-4,-,TGTGCCTGGTCCACGGCTAATGAAAAACTGTTTTTT,CAWSTANEKLFF
-,TRBV30,TRBJ2-7,TRBD1,TGTGCCTGGACCTCGGGACAGGGCAGGAACTACGAGCAGTACTTC,CAWTSGQGRNYEQYF
-,TRBV3-1/TRBV3-2,TRBJ2-5,-,TGTGCCAGCAGCCTAGGAATGGGGCAAGAGACCCAGTACTTC,CASSLGMGQETQYF
-,TRBV30,TRBJ2-7,-,TGTGCCTGGAGGGATCGCCACGAGCAGTACTTC,CAWRDRHEQYF
-,TRBV6-2/TRBV6-3,TRBJ1-2,-,TGTGCCAGCAGTTACACCGGGGGCTATGGCTACACCTTC,CASSYTGGYGYTF
-,TRBV7-9,TRBJ2-1,-,TGTGCCAGCAGCTTAGTATGGGAACTTCTGAGCTCCTACAATGAGCAGTTCTTC,CASSLVWELLSSYNEQFF
-,TRBV20-1,TRBJ1-2,-,TGCAGTCTTCGGAGAGAAGGTGGCTACACCTTC,CSLRREGGYTF
-,TRBV6-2/TRBV6-3,TRBJ1-1,-,TGTGCCAGCAGTTGGAGAGAAAAGGGGGTCACTGAAGCTTTCTTT,CASSWREKGVTEAFF
-,TRBV18,TRBJ2-7,-,TGTGCCAGCTCAATCGAGAGGATCCCGGGCTACGAGCAGTACTTC,CASSIERIPGYEQYF
-,TRBV6-5,TRBJ1-5,-,TGTGCCAGCAGTTACGGAGGGACGGGCAATCAGCCCCAGCATTTT,CASSYGGTGNQPQHF
-,TRBV29-1,TRBJ2-5,-,TGCAGCGTTGGGCGGTCTCAAGAGACCCAGTACTTC,CSVGRSQETQYF
-,TRBV24-1,TRBJ1-2,TRBD1,TGTGCCACCAGTGGGCGGCCGACAGGGTTCGACTATGGCTACACCTTC,CATSGRPTGFDYGYTF
few,TRBV7-9,TRBJ1-1,-,TGTGCCAGCAGCTTCGGCCGCGCTGAAGCTTTCTTT,CASSFGRAEAFF
-,TRBV3-1/TRBV3-2,TRBJ2-6,-,TGTGCCAGCAGCGCGCGGCCCGGCAGGGAACGCTCTGGGGCCAACGTCCTGACTTTC,CASSARPGRERSGANVLTF
few,TRBV19,TRBJ1-4,-,TGTGCCAGTAGTCCTTACCACAGTAATGAAAAACTGTTTTTT,CASSPYHSNEKLFF
-,TRBV5-4,TRBJ1-1,-,TGTGCCAGCAGCCCTCAGGCGGGGACTGAAGCTTTCTTT,CASSPQAGTEAFF
-,TRBV27,TRBJ2-1,TRBD2,TGTGCCAGCAGTTTATTCTCGAGCGGGAGGACCAATGAGCAGTTCTTC,CASSLFSSGRTNEQFF
-,TRBV7-2,TRBJ2-1,-,TGTGCCAGCAGCTTAGAAGCTGGACAGTTCTTC,CASSLEAGQFF
-,TRBV6-6,TRBJ2-1,-,TGTGCCAGCAGTTTGGTTGGGAATGAGCAGTTCTTC,CASSLVGNEQFF
-,TRBV27,TRBJ1-1,-,TGTGCCAGCAGCCCACTTGGGGGCAGGAACACTGAAGCTTTCTTT,CASSPLGGRNTEAFF
-,TRBV10-3,TRBJ1-3,-,TGTGCCATCAGAGCCGGGGCCAAAGGAGACACCATATATTTT,CAIRAGAKGDTIYF
-,TRBV18,TRBJ1-1,-,TGTGCCAGCTCACCCCCTGGGACGTATATGAACACTGAAGCTTTCTTT,CASSPPGTYMNTEAFF
once,TRBV10-3,TRBJ2-7,TRBD1,TGTGCCCACTCTCCGGGACAGGGCTACGAGCAGTACTTC,CAHSPGQGYEQYF
-,TRBV12-3/TRBV12-4,TRBJ2-7,TRBD1,TGTGCCAGCAGGTTGACAGGGTTCGAGCAGTACTTC,CASRLTGFEQYF
few,TRBV2,TRBJ2-1,-,TGTGCCAGCAGTGAGGTCAATGAGCAGTTCTTC,CASSEVNEQFF
-,TRBV28,TRBJ2-5,-,TGTGCCAGCAGGGACGAGTTAGCGTGGGTCGAGACCCAGTACTTC,CASRDELAWVETQYF
-,TRBV4-1,TRBJ1-5,-,TGCGCCAGCAGCCAGGTCAATCAGCCCCAGCATTTT,CASSQVNQPQHF
-,TRBV5-1,TRBJ2-5,-,TGCGCCAGCAGCTTGGGAGGGTTCAGGGAGACCCAGTACTTC,CASSLGGFRETQYF
-,TRBV30,TRBJ1-6,TRBD1,TGTGCCTGGACCGGGACAGCTAATTCACCCCTCCACTTT,CAWTGTANSPLHF
-,TRBV3-1/TRBV3-2,TRBJ2-7,-,TGTGCCAGCAGCCAGATGGGGCAGGCGAGGGAGCAGTACTTC,CASSQMGQAREQYF
-,TRBV18,TRBJ1-3,-,TGTGCCAGCTCACCGAGACCAGGGAACTCTGGAAACACCATATATTTT,CASSPRPGNSGNTIYF
-,TRBV6-1,TRBJ1-5,-,TGTGCCAGCAGTGAAATTGGGGCGAATCAGCCCCAGCATTTT,CASSEIGANQPQHF
-,TRBV2,TRBJ1-1,TRBD1,TGTGCCAGCAGAGGACAGGGCCTCTACACTGAAGCTTTCTTT,CASRGQGLYTEAFF
-,TRBV23-1,TRBJ2-7,TRBD2,TGCGCCAGAACACAGGGGAGCGGGGGGTACGAGCAGTACTTC,CARTQGSGGYEQYF
-,TRBV6-5,TRBJ2-3,TRBD1,TGTGCCAGCAAAGACAGGGGAGGCACAGATACGCAGTATTTT,CASKDRGGTDTQYF
few,TRBV3-1/TRBV3-2,TRBJ2-7,TRBD1,TGTGCCAGCAGCCAAGGGACAGGGGGCCCCTACGAGCAGCACTTC,CASSQGTGGPYEQHF
-,TRBV4-2,TRBJ2-5,TRBD2,TGTGCCAGCAGCCAAATTCAGACAGGACTAGCGGGAGTGGGCCAAGAGACCCAGTACTTC,CASSQIQTGLAGVGQETQYF
-,TRBV5-4,TRBJ1-1,-,TGTGCCAGCAGCTTGGACAGGGCCCGAGGCACTGAAGCTTTCTTT,CASSLDRARGTEAFF
-,TRBV4-1,TRBJ1-2,-,TGCGCCAGCAGCCAAGTAAAGGGAGTCGGCTATGGCTACACCTTC,CASSQVKGVGYGYTF
-,TRBV6-5,TRBJ2-7,-,TGTGCCAGCAGCTCCGTTTGGGAGCAGTACTTC,CASSSVWEQYF
-,TRBV5-6,TRBJ2-1,-,TGTGCCAGCAGCTCGGACAGTATGGTCTACAATGAGCAGTTCTTC,CASSSDSMVYNEQFF
-,TRBV11-2,TRBJ2-1,TRBD2,TGTGCCAGCAGCTCCTTGCGGGGGACCTACAATGAGCAGTTCTTC,CASSSLRGTYNEQFF
-,TRBV29-1,TRBJ2-1,-,TGCAGCGTCGACCGGGACACCCTCTACAATGAGCAGTTCTTC,CSVDRDTLYNEQFF
-,TRBV19,TRBJ2-2,-,TGTGCCAGTAGTATAATGGGCACCGGGGAGCTGTTTTTT,CASSIMGTGELFF
-,TRBV13,TRBJ2-7,TRBD2,TGTGCCAGCAGCCCGCGGGAGGGCCGCTCCTACGAGCAGTACTTC,CASSPREGRSYEQYF
-,TRBV24-1,TRBJ1-2,-,TGTGCCACCAGTGATCCCAGGGTTGGTGGCTACACCTTC,CATSDPRVGGYTF
-,TRBV10-1,TRBJ2-7,-,TGCGCCAGCAGTCCTCGGGGCTTTTACGAGCAGTACTTC,CASSPRGFYEQYF
-,TRBV6-5,TRBJ1-6,-,TGTGCCAGCAGTTACCCAGAAAAATCCCTCAATTCACCCCTCCACTTT,CASSYPEKSLNSPLHF
-,TRBV6-2/TRBV6-3,TRBJ2-3,TRBD2,TGTGCCAGCAGTCAGGGACTAGCGGGAGCAGATACGCAGTATTTT,CASSQGLAGADTQYF
once,TRBV3-1/TRBV3-2,TRBJ1-5,-,TGTGCCAGCAGCCAAGATCATGGGGGGCTCCGAGCCCAGCCCCAGCATTTT,CASSQDHGGLRAQPQHF
-,TRBV7-2,TRBJ1-3,TRBD1,TGTGCCAGCAGCTTGGAGACAGGGAACACCATATATTTT,CASSLETGNTIYF
-,TRBV5-6,TRBJ2-7,-,TGTGCCAGCAGCTTGTCAGGAGTCTCCTACGAGCAGTACTTC,CASSLSGVSYEQYF